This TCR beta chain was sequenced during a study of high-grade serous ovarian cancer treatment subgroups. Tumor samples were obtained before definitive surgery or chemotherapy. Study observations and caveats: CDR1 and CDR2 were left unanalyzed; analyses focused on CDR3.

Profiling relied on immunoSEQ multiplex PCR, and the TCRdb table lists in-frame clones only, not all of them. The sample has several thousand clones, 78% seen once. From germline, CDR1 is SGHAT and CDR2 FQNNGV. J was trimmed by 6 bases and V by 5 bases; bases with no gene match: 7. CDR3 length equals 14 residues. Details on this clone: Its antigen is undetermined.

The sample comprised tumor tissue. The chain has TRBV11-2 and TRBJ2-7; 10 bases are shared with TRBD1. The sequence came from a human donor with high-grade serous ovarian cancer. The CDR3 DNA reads TGTGCCAGCAGCGCATCCTGGACAGGGGGCGAGCAGTACTTC. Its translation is CASSASWTGGEQYF. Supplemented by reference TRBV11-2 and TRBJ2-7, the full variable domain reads EAGVAQSPRYKIIEKRQSVAFWCNPISGHATLYWYQQILGQGPKLLIQFQNNGVVDDSQLPKDRFSAERLKGVDSTLKIQPAKLEDSAVYLCASSASWTGGEQYFGPGTRLTVT.